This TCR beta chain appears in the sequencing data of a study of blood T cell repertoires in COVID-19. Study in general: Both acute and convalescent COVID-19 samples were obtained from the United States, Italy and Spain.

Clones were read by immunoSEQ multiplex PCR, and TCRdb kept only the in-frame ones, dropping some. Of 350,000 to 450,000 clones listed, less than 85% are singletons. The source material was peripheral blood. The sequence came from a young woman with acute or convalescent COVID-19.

The chain's CDR3 is CASSTPRQGIPEAFF. The CDR3 nucleotides read TGTGCCAGTAGTACCCCCCGACAGGGTATCCCTGAAGCTTTCTTT. This chain uses TRBV19 with TRBJ1-1; 7 nucleotides align to TRBD1. Germline values: CDR1 LNHDA, CDR2 SQIVND (reference sequence). The V gene end was trimmed by 4 bases and the J gene end by 6 bases; junction bases not matched to a gene: 11. The CDR3 contains 15 residues.